The 14 T cell receptor beta chains in this list originate from one sample, sequenced in a study of blood T cells in healthy people across ages. With a J-beta primer mix and a sample-barcoded 5' primer, a second PCR ran roughly 6 to 12 cycles. From the 5' RACE reads, TCRdb called clonotypes with MiXCR, one entry per CDR3 protein. The table records around 700,000 distinct CDR3 sequences, approximately 25% of them present only once. These same records also appear under a second study, on T cells of mothers and their children.

Sequences were obtained from blood. The origin of the receptors is a boy under 18 in good health.

This clonotype was seen a few times. V and J are TRBV20-1 and TRBJ2-1; 12 bases agree with TRBD2. Trimming cost V 5 bases and J 8 bases; bases outside gene matches: 10. This CDR3 contains 15 residues. Per germline, CDR1 DFQATT and CDR2 SNEGSKA (reference sequence). The CDR3 loop reads CSAGLAGGLNYEQFF. The CDR3 DNA reads TGCAGTGCTGGGCTAGCGGGAGGGCTGAACTATGAGCAGTTCTTC.

This clonotype was picked up a small number of times. V gene TRBV6-4 combines with J gene TRBJ2-1; 7 bases map to TRBD2. CDR1 is MRHNA, CDR2 SNTAGT, per germline. V dropped 4 bases and J dropped 5; count of bases not matched to a gene: 8. This CDR3 region has 15 residues. CDR3 in amino acids: CASSVGLAANNEQFF. CDR3 bases: TGTGCCAGCAGTGTAGGGCTAGCGGCAAACAATGAGCAGTTCTTC.

V and J are TRBV27 and TRBJ2-3; 8 bases fit TRBD2. Germline lookup yields CDR1 MNHEY and CDR2 SMNVEV (reference sequence). This CDR3 comprises 15 residues. Unmatched junction bases numbered 7, after V lost 2 bases and J lost 6 bases. CDR3 DNA sequence: TGTGCCAGCAGTTTAAGCGGGAGAGAGACGGATACGCAGTATTTT. Translated: CASSLSGRETDTQYF.

The table lists this clonotype with a few counts. The genes are TRBV2 and TRBJ2-1; D remains ambiguous. From germline, CDR1 is SNHLY and CDR2 FYNNEI. Deletions cut 5 bases from V and 5 bases from J, with 7 bases between. The CDR3 contains 12 residues. Written as DNA, the CDR3 is TGTGCCAGCAGTTCCGATAACAATGAGCAGTTCTTC. Residues: CASSSDNNEQFF.

The chain is built from TRBV5-1 and TRBJ2-2; 7 nucleotides line up with TRBD2. The V segment lost 0 bases and the J segment 2 bases; nucleotides outside the gene matches: 4. The CDR3 is made up of 16 amino acids. Germline CDR1 SGHRS, CDR2 YFSETQ. The CDR3 nucleotides read TGCGCCAGCAGCTTGGAAGCGGGGCCCAACACCGGGGAGCTGTTTTTT. Amino acid sequence: CASSLEAGPNTGELFF.

This clonotype has at least ten counts. The V gene is TRBV29-1, the J gene TRBJ2-1, with D possibly TRBD1 on 5 matching bases. V lost 5 bases and J 4 bases, leaving 12 bases between the germline ends. The length of the CDR3 is 13 residues. Germline loops: CDR1 SQVTM, CDR2 ANQGSEA. The DNA for the CDR3 is TGCAGCGTTTCGGCAGGGCAGTACAATGAGCAGTTCTTC. This codes for CSVSAGQYNEQFF.

V and J are TRBV7-6 and TRBJ2-5, with 7 bases lining up with TRBD2. TRBJ2-7 explains the end of the DNA better; the J call may be wrong. Germline CDR1 and CDR2: SGHVS and FNYEAQ. This CDR3 has 19 residues. CDR3 loop: CASRLISPGAGLPPYEQYV. The CDR3 DNA follows: TGTGCCAGCAGGCTCATATCCCCGGGAGCGGGACTACCTCCCTACGAGCAGTACGTC.

The CDR3 coding sequence is TGCAGTGCTAGATTAGTGACAGGGGCGCTCACTGAAGCTTTCTTT. It codes for CSARLVTGALTEAFF. This chain joins TRBV20-1 and TRBJ1-1; 8 bases are shared with TRBD1. The junction had 9 bases not matched to a gene; V was cut back by 2 bases and J by 4 bases. CDR1 and CDR2 (germline): DFQATT, SNEGSKA (reference sequence). This CDR3 contains 15 residues.

This clonotype was seen a handful of times. The CDR3 DNA is TGTGCCAGCAGCGCCAGACTAGCGGGGGGAAACAATGAGCAGTTCTTC. It translates to CASSARLAGGNNEQFF. V and J are TRBV7-2 and TRBJ2-5, with TRBD2 identical over 13 bases. The J call may be wrong; the DNA end is better matched by TRBJ2-1. Germline CDR1 reads SGHTA; CDR2 reads FQGNSA. This CDR3 comprises 16 residues.

There are a few counts of this clonotype. The J gene is TRBJ2-5, the V gene TRBV6-5, with 7 bases matching TRBD2. The germline gives CDR1 MNHEY, CDR2 SVGAGI. The V gene end was trimmed by 0 bases and the J gene end by 2 bases; junction bases not matched to a gene: 6. This CDR3 is built from 16 residues. CDR3 region: CASSYSTSGGQETQYF. CDR3 DNA sequence: TGTGCCAGCAGTTACTCGACGTCGGGAGGACAAGAGACCCAGTACTTC.

The chain uses TRBV20-1 and TRBJ1-6; D unresolved. Trimming took 6 bases from V and 7 from J, leaving 13 bases between them. Germline CDR1 is DFQATT and CDR2 is SNEGSKA (reference sequence). The CDR3 is 13 amino acids. The CDR3 protein is CSARSSKNSPLHF. CDR3 coding DNA: TGCAGTGCCCGAAGCAGTAAAAATTCACCCCTCCACTTT.

The CDR3 nucleotides are TGTGCCAGCAGCCCAGGCGGCAGCAATGAGCAGTTCTTC. As protein: CASSPGGSNEQFF. The genes are TRBV7-3 and TRBJ2-1; D gene ambiguous. CDR1 is SGHTA and CDR2 is FQGTGA in the germline V gene. V lost 5 bases to trimming and J lost 6 bases, with 11 bases between them. This CDR3 comprises 13 residues.

The chain has TRBV29-1 and TRBJ1-2; weak D call: TRBD1 (5 bases). The CDR3 spans 15 residues. Germline loops: CDR1 SQVTM, CDR2 ANQGSEA. The V end lost 3 bases, the J end lost 3 bases, and 17 bases lay between the germline ends. This CDR3 reads CSVEVLGAGDYGYTF. The CDR3 DNA follows: TGCAGCGTTGAGGTGCTCGGGGCAGGCGACTATGGCTACACCTTC.

This clonotype was counted between two and nine times. V is TRBV12-3 or TRBV12-4 and J is TRBJ1-1, with D perhaps TRBD1 (6 bases). The CDR3 runs to 12 residues. Between the trimmed V and J ends, which lost 5 bases and 11 bases, there was a span of 15 bases. Written as DNA, the CDR3 is TGTGCCAGCAGTGGCGACAGGATAGGCGCTTTCTTT. It is translated as CASSGDRIGAFF.